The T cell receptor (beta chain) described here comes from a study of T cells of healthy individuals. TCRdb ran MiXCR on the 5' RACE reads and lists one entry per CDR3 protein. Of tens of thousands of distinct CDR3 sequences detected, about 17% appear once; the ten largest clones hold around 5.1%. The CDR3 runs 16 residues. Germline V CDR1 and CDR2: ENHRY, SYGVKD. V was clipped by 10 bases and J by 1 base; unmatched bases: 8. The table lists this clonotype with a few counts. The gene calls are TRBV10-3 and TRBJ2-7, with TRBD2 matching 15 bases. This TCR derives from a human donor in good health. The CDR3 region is CASQPGLAGGSYEQYF. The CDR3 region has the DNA TGTGCCAGCCAACCGGGACTAGCGGGGGGATCCTACGAGCAGTACTTC.